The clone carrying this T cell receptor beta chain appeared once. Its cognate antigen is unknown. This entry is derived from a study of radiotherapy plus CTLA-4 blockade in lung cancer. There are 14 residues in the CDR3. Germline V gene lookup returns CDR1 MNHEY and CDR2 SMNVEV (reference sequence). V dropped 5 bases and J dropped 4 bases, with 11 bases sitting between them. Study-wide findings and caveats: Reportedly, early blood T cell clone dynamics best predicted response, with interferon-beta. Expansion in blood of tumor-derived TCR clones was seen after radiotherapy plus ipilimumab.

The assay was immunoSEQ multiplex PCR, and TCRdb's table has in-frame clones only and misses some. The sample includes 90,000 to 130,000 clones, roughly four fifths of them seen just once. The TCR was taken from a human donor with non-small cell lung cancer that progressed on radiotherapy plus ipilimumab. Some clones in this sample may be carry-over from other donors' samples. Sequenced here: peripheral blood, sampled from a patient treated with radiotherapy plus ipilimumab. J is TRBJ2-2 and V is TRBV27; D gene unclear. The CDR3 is CASSDSRFTGELFF. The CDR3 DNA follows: TGTGCCAGCAGTGACTCACGGTTCACCGGGGAGCTGTTTTTT.